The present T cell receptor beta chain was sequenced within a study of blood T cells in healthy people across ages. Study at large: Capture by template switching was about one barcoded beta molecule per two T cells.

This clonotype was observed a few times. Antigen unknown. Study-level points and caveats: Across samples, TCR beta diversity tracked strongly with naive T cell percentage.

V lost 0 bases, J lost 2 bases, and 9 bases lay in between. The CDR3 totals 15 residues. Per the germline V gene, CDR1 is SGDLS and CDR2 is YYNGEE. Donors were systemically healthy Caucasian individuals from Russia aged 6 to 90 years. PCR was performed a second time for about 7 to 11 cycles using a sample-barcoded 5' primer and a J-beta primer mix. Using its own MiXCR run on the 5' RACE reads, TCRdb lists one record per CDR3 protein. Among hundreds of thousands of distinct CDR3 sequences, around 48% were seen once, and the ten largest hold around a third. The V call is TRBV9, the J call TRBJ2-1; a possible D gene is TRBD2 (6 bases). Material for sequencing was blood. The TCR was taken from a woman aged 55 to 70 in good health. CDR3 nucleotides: TGTGCCAGCAGCGTAGTTCCGGGAGCCTACAATGAGCAGTTCTTC. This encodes CASSVVPGAYNEQFF.